The clone carrying this T cell receptor (beta chain) was found a few times. Its target is unknown. The data stem from a study of post-analysis software for immune sequencing data. Study in general: Recorded disease courses covered relapsing-remitting, secondary progressive and progressive-relapsing multiple sclerosis. Some patients had no subtype annotation. Study outcomes and limitations: Controls showed lower frequencies than patients for five TRBV segments, and TRBV5-6, TRBV5-1 and TRBV20-1 were among these. Patients with multiple sclerosis recorded significantly lower normalized Chao1 diversity than controls, the study found. Samples sharing a preparation batch grouped tightly together when assessed by F measure.

The length of the CDR3 is 15 residues. Per the germline V gene, CDR1 is SGDLS and CDR2 is YYNGEE. V lost 2 bases to trimming and J lost 3 bases, with 12 bases between them. cDNA libraries for TCR beta contained unique molecular identifiers. T cells numbering 1 to 10 million yielded cDNA molecules that totaled roughly 0.5 million. TCRdb itself ran the PCR reads through MiXCR, one entry per CDR3 protein. The sample contains approximately 350,000 distinct CDR3 sequences, approximately 33% of which appear only once. Sequencing used blood. The TCR sequence derives from a girl aged 10-17 years with multiple sclerosis. J is TRBJ2-1 and V is TRBV9, with D possibly being TRBD1 or TRBD2 (5 bases each). The CDR3 bases are TGTGCCAGCAGCGTCGGCCTGGGGGACTACAATGAGCAGTTCTTC. Translated: CASSVGLGDYNEQFF.